This is a list of T cell receptor beta chains from one sample in a study of cytomegalovirus exposure and HLA in healthy donors. TCRdb's table, derived via immunoSEQ multiplex PCR, lists solely in-frame clones and lacks some. The data show approximately 190,000 clones, more than 75% seen once. The sample consisted of PBMCs. These receptor sequences come from a young woman in good health and CMV-seronegative. CDR3s leave out the opening cysteine and the closing phenylalanine or tryptophan. The order of the fields is V gene, CDR3 protein.

TRBV11-2 | ASSFEGVTDTQY
TRBV7-8 | ASSNRGNGNTIY
TRBV6-5 | ASRRTGSDGELF
TRBV4-2 | ASRSTSSYEQY
TRBV13 | ASSFYSGRAGSKNIQY
TRBV7-2 | ASSLAWASTDTQY
TRBV7-9 | ASSLGLREVDYDNEQF
TRBV15 | ATSRENQPQH
TRBV10-1 | ASNPSPNSPLH
TRBV6-5 | AAGQGGPGNTIY
TRBV7-9 | ASSPGGQVGLRGYT
TRBV14 | ASSQDRLAGPFTDTQY
TRBV7-3 | ASSQGVGEQF
TRBV6-1 | ASSVRQHRGAV
TRBV2 | ASTQGWANVLT
TRBV5-1 | ASSGTGEPTGYT
TRBV19 | ASSIVAGTGDYEQY
TRBV6-5 | ASSFGHNEQF
TRBV28 | ASRSTGAETQY
TRBV29-1 | TRPLSGTSGGEYEQY
TRBV25-1 | ASSLGQGSYGYT
TRBV28 | ASSNPGLDYNEQF
TRBV6-1 | ASRNPTGVQETQY
TRBV5-1 | ASSLSETQY
TRBV30 | AWELAGGSYNEQF
TRBV9 | ASSVETARGDTQY
TRBV7-8 | ASRLGGIGNTEAF
TRBV5-1 | ASSLGHYTGELF
TRBV27 | ATRSDSSYEQY
TRBV5-6 | ASSPASSYEQY
TRBV7-3 | ASSLNPGLVNTEAF
TRBV7-3 | ASSAGTEETQY
TRBV5-1 | ASSFVGLAGGPGDEQF
TRBV5-1 | ASSLPLGTGTDTQY
TRBV27 | ASTIVRPTGDLNEQF
TRBV5-6 | ASTRLGGGELF
TRBV18 | ASSPASGNTEAF
TRBV14 | ASSQAFGGGYGYT
TRBV7-9 | ASSFTQGNTEAF
TRBV27 | ASSLSQGTFEKLF
TRBV5-1 | ASTPYASYEQY
TRBV6-1 | ASSGAKQSSGNTIY
TRBV6-5 | ASKGLAGRTGELF
TRBV7-5 | VRSSPWDRDMNTEAF
TRBV4-2 | ASSHGAVYEQY
TRBV5-4 | ASSTIPQGNTEAF
TRBV7-9 | ASSSLLGRGNTDTQY
TRBV11-2 | ASSVSGAYNEQF
TRBV7-8 | ASSLKGRGLNEQY
TRBV2 | AWGQGNYEQY
TRBV9 | ASSAWPVGTGSTEAF
TRBV28 | ASSPLGTGNVPQH